This is a list of T cell receptor beta chains from one sample in a study of T cell responses to AZD1222 COVID-19 vaccine. TCRdb keeps only in-frame clones here, not all; method: immunoSEQ multiplex PCR. The data show about 120,000 clones, with around 93% seen just once and around 14% held by the top ten. Sequencing was performed on peripheral blood, taken on day 0 of AZD1222 vaccination. Receptor source: an adult in good health. Each CDR3 is given with its conserved first and last residue. Each record gives: V gene, D gene, clone size, J gene, CDR3 DNA, CDR3 protein. A D gene is named only where the DNA matches it firmly. The size field is filled for only some rows; it gives once, few, many or a size class.

TRBV9	.	.	TRBJ2-2	TGTGCCAGCAGCGAAACAGCCGGGGAGCTGTTTTTT	CASSETAGELFF
TRBV29-1	.	.	TRBJ1-1	TGCAGCGTACAGACCTGGACAGCCAGAGCGAACACTGAAGCTTTCTTT	CSVQTWTARANTEAFF
TRBV2	.	many	TRBJ2-7	TGTGCCAGCAGCCCAGGGCACGAGCAGTACTTC	CASSPGHEQYF
TRBV5-1	TRBD2	.	TRBJ2-7	TGCGCCAGCAGCTATAGCGGGGCATCGGAGGGCTACGAGCAGTACTTC	CASSYSGASEGYEQYF
TRBV18	.	.	TRBJ2-2	TGTGCCAGCTCACGGGGCACCGGGGAGCTGTTTTTT	CASSRGTGELFF
TRBV4-3	.	.	TRBJ2-5	TGCGCCAGCAGCCAAAACTTTCTACAAGAGACCCAGTACTTC	CASSQNFLQETQYF
TRBV19	.	.	TRBJ2-7	TGTGCCAGTAGTCCAATCCTTAGCGGAGGAGGATGGTACGAGCAGTACTTC	CASSPILSGGGWYEQYF
TRBV5-6	TRBD1	.	TRBJ1-5	TGTGCCAGCAGCTTCACAGGGGCCCATCAGCCCCAGCATTTT	CASSFTGAHQPQHF
TRBV4-3	.	.	TRBJ1-6	TGCGCCAGCAGCCAAAGCAGGACCTATAATTCACCCCTCCACTTT	CASSQSRTYNSPLHF
TRBV5-6	TRBD1	.	TRBJ1-3	TGTGCTACCCAAACAGGGGTTGGAAACACCATATATTTT	CATQTGVGNTIYF
TRBV5-1	TRBD2	.	TRBJ2-7	TGCGCCAGCAGCTTGGCCGTGTTGAGCGGGGGGGCCTACGAGCAGTACTTC	CASSLAVLSGGAYEQYF
TRBV9	TRBD1	once	TRBJ1-2	TGTGCCAGCAGCGTAGAAGGGGGCCGACTTGGCTACACCTTC	CASSVEGGRLGYTF
TRBV14	.	once	TRBJ2-7	TGTGCCAGCAGCCAAGTAGTCCAGGTGGGCGAGCAGTACTTC	CASSQVVQVGEQYF
TRBV6-1	TRBD2	.	TRBJ2-7	TGTGCCAGCAGTGTGCCGGGACTAGCGCCGACCTACGAGCAGTACTTC	CASSVPGLAPTYEQYF
TRBV3-1/TRBV3-2	TRBD2	.	TRBJ2-2	TGTGCCAGCAGCCAGATAGCGGGGAAGGCCGGGGAGCTGTTTTTT	CASSQIAGKAGELFF
TRBV18	TRBD1	.	TRBJ1-3	TGTGCCAGCTCACCAGCGGGACAGGGGTATCTGTCCGGAAACACCATATATTTT	CASSPAGQGYLSGNTIYF
TRBV19	.	.	TRBJ2-1	TGTGCCAGTAGTCCTCGCTTAGCCTACAATGAGCAGTTCTTC	CASSPRLAYNEQFF
TRBV7-2	.	.	TRBJ2-3	TGTGCCAGCAGCTTAGGCTTCGGTGGAGATACGCAGTATTTT	CASSLGFGGDTQYF
TRBV6-5	.	.	TRBJ2-1	TGTGCCATTGGCCCCCTTGGGCTCAATGAGCAGTTCTTC	CAIGPLGLNEQFF
TRBV27	.	.	TRBJ1-2	TGTGCCAGCAGTGGGTACAGGGATGGTGGCTACACCTTC	CASSGYRDGGYTF
TRBV2	TRBD1	.	TRBJ1-6	TGTGCCAGCAGTCGGGACAGTCCCTCCTATAATTCACCCCTCCACTTT	CASSRDSPSYNSPLHF
TRBV3-1/TRBV3-2	TRBD2	.	TRBJ2-1	TGTGCCAGCAGCCTCGGACTAGGAGGCAATGAGCAGTTCTTC	CASSLGLGGNEQFF
TRBV27	TRBD2	few	TRBJ2-1	TGTGCCAGCAGCTTCTCTAGCGGAGACTTCTACAATGAGCAGTTCTTC	CASSFSSGDFYNEQFF
TRBV18	TRBD1	once	TRBJ1-1	TGTGCCAGTTTACCGGGACAGAATATGAACACTGAAGCTTTCTTT	CASLPGQNMNTEAFF
TRBV6-5	.	.	TRBJ2-2	TGTGCCAGCAGTTACTCGGTGGCGAACACCGGGGAGCTGTTTTTT	CASSYSVANTGELFF
TRBV29-1	.	once	TRBJ2-1	TGCAGCGTTGATGAGGTTACAATTTATGAGCAGTTCTTC	CSVDEVTIYEQFF